This TCR beta chain is from a study of T cell repertoires in cytomegalovirus infection. This clonotype has only a few counts. TCRdb re-called the reads through MiXCR, storing one row per CDR3 protein. In the table there are under 300,000 distinct CDR3 sequences, more than 15% of which are singletons. CDR3 length: 19 residues. V was trimmed by 4 bases and J by 1 base, leaving 24 bases between them. CDR1 is SGHRS and CDR2 is YFSETQ in the germline V gene. The chain carries TRBV5-1 and TRBJ1-3; D unresolved. The sequence was collected from a human donor in good health (CMV status not recorded). Some clones in this sample may be carry-over from other donors' samples. The specimen was CD8+ T cells from PBMCs. The CDR3 sequence: CASSLNPGVGPSSGNTIYF. CDR3 sequence (DNA): TGCGCCAGCAGCCTAAACCCTGGGGTAGGTCCGTCTTCTGGAAACACCATATATTTT. The entire variable domain, with the rest obtained from reference TRBV5-1 and TRBJ1-3, is as follows: KAGVTQTPRYLIKTRGQQVTLSCSPISGHRSVSWYQQTPGQGLQFLFEYFSETQRNKGNFPGRFSGRQFSNSRSEMNVSTLELGDSALYLCASSLNPGVGPSSGNTIYFGEGSWLTVV.